The clone carrying this T cell receptor (beta chain) was counted a single time. The antigen is unknown. This sample was included in a study of CD8 T cells in Susac syndrome. Study-wide context: Treatment at blood withdrawal was none, corticosteroids, or intravenous immunoglobulin alone in Susac syndrome patients. Whole-study findings and limits: Clonal CD8+ expansion in Susac was highest in TEMRA cells and active patients. Four to six Susac-specific public clones appeared in CD8+ TEMRA repertoires, and around 16 in total CD8+ repertoires.

Negative isolation yielded CD4+ and CD8+ T cells, and FACS enriched TEMRA cells. Germline CDR1 reads MNHEY; CDR2 reads SVGAGI. CDR3 length equals 15 residues. Trimming took 4 bases from V and 10 from J; bases not matched to a gene: 6. The RNA, about 0.45 to 1 ug, was put through reverse transcription using random hexamers. TCRdb itself ran the immunoSEQ multiplex PCR reads through MiXCR, one entry per CDR3 protein. Counted here are 84,000 or so distinct CDR3 sequences, roughly 95% occurring once; the ten biggest clones make up approximately 0.39%. This TCR was recovered from a human donor with Susac syndrome. The sequenced sample was CD8+ T cells from PBMCs. The chain couples TRBV6-5 to TRBJ1-6; 11 nucleotides agree with TRBD1. CDR3 region: CASSFGTGGESPLHF. The CDR3 DNA reads TGTGCCAGCAGTTTCGGGACAGGGGGTGAATCACCCCTCCACTTT.